The next 10 T cell receptor beta chains were all read from a single sample in a study of blood T cell repertoires in COVID-19. Generated by immunoSEQ multiplex PCR, the TCRdb table keeps only in-frame clones and is missing some. The sample lists about 380,000 clones, approximately 90% occurring once. Sequencing was performed on PBMCs or T cells enriched from blood (not recorded which). The source is a woman between 18 and 29 years old who had recovered from COVID-19.

V usage is TRBV28 and J usage is TRBJ1-6, with TRBD1 identical over 10 bases. Germline V gene sequence: CDR1 MDHEN, CDR2 SYDVKM. V shed 5 bases and J 7 bases; nucleotides not matched to a gene: 11. This CDR3 is 17 amino acids long. The DNA for the CDR3 is TGTGCCAGCAGTCCCGCGGGGACAGGGGTGCGAAATTCACCCCTCCACTTT. It encodes CASSPAGTGVRNSPLHF.

This clone was seen more than once but under ten times. In DNA form, the CDR3 reads TGTGCCAGCAGTGAAATGGTGGACAACTCCTACGAGCAGTACTTC. Its translation is CASSEMVDNSYEQYF. The chain has TRBV6-1 and TRBJ2-7; tentative D call: TRBD1 (5 bases). Trimming took 2 bases from V and 0 from J, leaving 11 bases between them. Germline CDR1 is MNHNS and CDR2 is SASEGT. The CDR3 is made up of 15 amino acids.

The chain uses TRBV11-2 and TRBJ2-5; the D is unclear. Trimming shortened V by 2 bases and J by 3 bases, and 10 bases separated the two germline ends. CDR1 and CDR2 (germline): SGHAT, FQNNGV. CDR3 length: 14 amino acids. The CDR3 DNA reads TGTGCCAGCAGCTTAACGAGGCAGAAAGAGACCCAGTACTTC. Its translation: CASSLTRQKETQYF.

The chain uses TRBV28 and TRBJ1-2; weak D call: TRBD1 (6 bases). Trimming removed 6 bases from V and 7 bases from J, with 9 bases in between. The CDR3 is 11 residues long. Germline V gene lookup returns CDR1 MDHEN and CDR2 SYDVKM. The CDR3 DNA is TGTGCCAGCAGGGGGGCGGGTGGCTACACCTTC. Amino acid sequence: CASRGAGGYTF.

The chain is built from TRBV6-5 and TRBJ2-7; TRBD1 matches 7 bases. Germline V CDR1 and CDR2: MNHEY, SVGAGI. This CDR3 comprises 14 residues. V gave up 2 bases and J gave up 5 bases; unmatched junction bases: 6. DNA for the CDR3: TGTGCCAGCAGTTACGCGTCAGGGGGAAACGAGCAGTACTTC. This encodes CASSYASGGNEQYF.

The chain combines TRBV29-1 with TRBJ1-4; maybe TRBD1 (6 bases). In germline, CDR1 is SQVTM, CDR2 ANQGSEA. V lost 7 bases and J lost 6, with 18 bases in between. The CDR3 has 14 residues. The CDR3 sequence: CSALGREGDEKLFF. The CDR3 nucleotides are TGCAGCGCCCTCGGGAGGGAGGGGGATGAAAAACTGTTTTTT.

The chain links TRBV7-2 to TRBJ2-5; 12 bases are shared with TRBD2. Per the germline V gene, CDR1 is SGHTA and CDR2 is FQGNSA. This CDR3 has 17 residues. V trimming: 0 bases; J trimming: 1 base; junction bases outside the gene matches: 3. The CDR3 protein is CASSLARLAGAQETQYF. CDR3 DNA: TGTGCCAGCAGCTTAGCCCGACTAGCGGGGGCCCAAGAGACCCAGTACTTC.

The rearrangement joins TRBV9 to TRBJ2-5; D perhaps matches TRBD1 (5 bases). This CDR3 region has 15 residues. CDR1 and CDR2 (germline): SGDLS, YYNGEE. The V end was cut by 4 bases, the J end by 5 bases, with 18 bases between. CDR3 protein: CASSPIGLAGETQYF. The CDR3 DNA reads TGTGCCAGCAGCCCCATTGGGTTAGCAGGGGAGACCCAGTACTTC.

The chain couples TRBV7-2 to TRBJ2-1; D is unresolved. Germline V gives CDR1 SGHTA, CDR2 FQGNSA. CDR3 length equals 12 residues. Trimming took 4 bases from V and 7 from J, leaving 8 bases between them. The CDR3 region is CASSYVVNEQFF. The CDR3 DNA sequence: TGTGCCAGCAGCTATGTCGTTAATGAGCAGTTCTTC.

This clone turned up a few times. J is TRBJ1-6 and V is TRBV6-5, with TRBD1 matching over 8 bases. Unmatched junction bases numbered 3, after V lost 6 bases and J lost 5 bases. Germline CDR1 MNHEY, CDR2 SVGAGI. The CDR3 sequence is 14 residues long. CDR3 region: CASSRGQDNSPLHF. Here the CDR3 DNA reads TGTGCCAGCAGCCGGGGACAGGATAATTCACCCCTCCACTTT.